Listed below are T cell receptor beta chains from one sample, sequenced in a study of T cell clones after liver transplantation. The data were produced by immunoSEQ multiplex PCR, yet TCRdb's version contains in-frame clones alone and is incomplete. Of roughly 55,000 clones in the sample, approximately 71% were seen once. Sequences were derived from CD4+ T cells from blood, sampled approximately 52 months after liver transplant. These receptors came from a human patient who received a liver transplant. Some T cells may arise from the graft donor. CDR3s include the opening cysteine and the closing phenylalanine or tryptophan. The D gene is left open where the match is weak. Clone sizes are given selectively: once, few, many, or a class where the clone is expanded.

j_call: TRBJ1-3
cdr3_length: 17
clone_size: once
v_call: TRBV23-1
d_call: TRBD1
cdr3_nt: TGCGCCAGCAGTCAACCGAGGACAGGCCGCTCTGGAAACACCATATATTTT
cdr3_aa: CASSQPRTGRSGNTIYF

j_call: TRBJ2-7
cdr3_length: 15
clone_size: once
v_call: TRBV5-6
d_call: TRBD1
cdr3_nt: TGTGCCAGCAGCCGACCAGGGGGAAGTACCTACGAGCAGTACTTC
cdr3_aa: CASSRPGGSTYEQYF

j_call: TRBJ1-6
cdr3_length: 19
clone_size: -
v_call: TRBV10-1
d_call: -
cdr3_nt: TGCGCCAGACAGGAAAAAGTTTTGGTGAGATCGAACAGTGGTTCACCCCTCCACTTT
cdr3_aa: CARQEKVLVRSNSGSPLHF

j_call: TRBJ2-7
cdr3_length: 15
clone_size: -
v_call: TRBV11-2
d_call: -
cdr3_nt: TGTGCCAGCAGCTTAGCGGGGGGCGGCTCCTACGAGCAGTACTTC
cdr3_aa: CASSLAGGGSYEQYF

j_call: TRBJ2-5
cdr3_length: 14
clone_size: -
v_call: TRBV2
d_call: TRBD1
cdr3_nt: TGTGCCAGCAGCTTCACAGGGGGACCGCAGACCCAGTACTTC
cdr3_aa: CASSFTGGPQTQYF

j_call: TRBJ2-4
cdr3_length: 15
clone_size: once
v_call: TRBV28
d_call: TRBD2
cdr3_nt: TGTGCCAGCAGCTCCGCGAGCGGGGGGAGGAACATTCAGTACTTC
cdr3_aa: CASSSASGGRNIQYF

j_call: TRBJ1-2
cdr3_length: 14
clone_size: -
v_call: TRBV6-5
d_call: -
cdr3_nt: TGTGCCAGCAGTCCCACGGATTCGGGGGATGGCTACACCTTC
cdr3_aa: CASSPTDSGDGYTF

j_call: TRBJ2-5
cdr3_length: 15
clone_size: -
v_call: TRBV7-2
d_call: TRBD2
cdr3_nt: TGTGCCAGCAGCTTAGGGTCTAGCGGGCGGGGGACCCAGTACTTC
cdr3_aa: CASSLGSSGRGTQYF

j_call: TRBJ1-2
cdr3_length: 13
clone_size: medium-sized
v_call: TRBV4-1
d_call: -
cdr3_nt: TGCGCCAGCAGGTGGACGGGTAGTTATGGCTACACCTTC
cdr3_aa: CASRWTGSYGYTF

j_call: TRBJ2-7
cdr3_length: 13
clone_size: -
v_call: TRBV6-1
d_call: TRBD1
cdr3_nt: TGTGCCAGCACAGTAAACAGGGGGCACGAGCAGTACTTC
cdr3_aa: CASTVNRGHEQYF

j_call: TRBJ1-1
cdr3_length: 13
clone_size: -
v_call: TRBV11-2
d_call: -
cdr3_nt: TGTGCCAGCAGCCTCCGACCGTGGACTGAAGCTTTCTTT
cdr3_aa: CASSLRPWTEAFF

j_call: TRBJ2-4
cdr3_length: 14
clone_size: few
v_call: TRBV4-1
d_call: -
cdr3_nt: TGCGCCAGCAGCCAAGATACAGGGAAAAACATTCAGTACTTC
cdr3_aa: CASSQDTGKNIQYF

j_call: TRBJ2-5
cdr3_length: 15
clone_size: -
v_call: TRBV11-2
d_call: TRBD1
cdr3_nt: TGTGCCAGCAGCTCAAACAGGGGGAGAGGAGAGACCCAGTACTTC
cdr3_aa: CASSSNRGRGETQYF

j_call: TRBJ1-5
cdr3_length: 14
clone_size: -
v_call: TRBV7-9
d_call: TRBD1
cdr3_nt: TGTGCCAGCAGCTCCGCACAGGGGCGTCAGCCCCAGCATTTT
cdr3_aa: CASSSAQGRQPQHF

j_call: TRBJ1-1
cdr3_length: 15
clone_size: -
v_call: TRBV18
d_call: -
cdr3_nt: TGTGCCAGCTCACCATCCGTTTGGGCGAACACTGAAGCTTTCTTT
cdr3_aa: CASSPSVWANTEAFF

j_call: TRBJ2-4
cdr3_length: 12
clone_size: few
v_call: TRBV19
d_call: -
cdr3_nt: TGTGCCAGTAGTATAGACTTTAACATTCAGTACTTC
cdr3_aa: CASSIDFNIQYF

j_call: TRBJ2-5
cdr3_length: 13
clone_size: few
v_call: TRBV10-2
d_call: -
cdr3_nt: TGCGCCAGCAGTGAATGGGGAAGCGAGACCCAGTACTTC
cdr3_aa: CASSEWGSETQYF

j_call: TRBJ1-2
cdr3_length: 13
clone_size: medium-sized
v_call: TRBV6-6
d_call: -
cdr3_nt: TGTGCCAGCAGTTACGCCAGAGGGGAGGGCTACACCTTC
cdr3_aa: CASSYARGEGYTF

j_call: TRBJ1-5
cdr3_length: 13
clone_size: -
v_call: TRBV19
d_call: -
cdr3_nt: TGTGCCAGTAGCCAGGGTGAGAATCAGCCCCAGCATTTT
cdr3_aa: CASSQGENQPQHF

j_call: TRBJ1-4
cdr3_length: 16
clone_size: many
v_call: TRBV23-1
d_call: -
cdr3_nt: TGCGCCAGCAGTCAGGGGGACGGATTCTTCGGGGAAAAACTGTTTTTT
cdr3_aa: CASSQGDGFFGEKLFF

j_call: TRBJ1-1
cdr3_length: 15
clone_size: -
v_call: TRBV2
d_call: -
cdr3_nt: TGTGCCAGCAGTGAAGCAAGAGGAATGAACACTGAAGCTTTCTTT
cdr3_aa: CASSEARGMNTEAFF

j_call: TRBJ1-4
cdr3_length: 16
clone_size: -
v_call: TRBV2
d_call: TRBD1
cdr3_nt: TGTGCCAGCAAGAGACAGGGGAGCGCAACTAATGAAAAACTGTTTTTT
cdr3_aa: CASKRQGSATNEKLFF

j_call: TRBJ1-2
cdr3_length: 13
clone_size: -
v_call: TRBV18
d_call: -
cdr3_nt: TGTGCCAGCTCGGAGGGCCCGGACTATGGCTACACCTTC
cdr3_aa: CASSEGPDYGYTF

j_call: TRBJ2-3
cdr3_length: 17
clone_size: once
v_call: TRBV25-1
d_call: TRBD2
cdr3_nt: TGTGCCAGCAGTGAATCCCCTAGCGGGGGTGGTTGGGATACGCAGTATTTT
cdr3_aa: CASSESPSGGGWDTQYF

j_call: TRBJ1-2
cdr3_length: 13
clone_size: -
v_call: TRBV30
d_call: TRBD1
cdr3_nt: TGTGCCTGGAAGGACAGGGGGTCCGCCGGCTACACCTTC
cdr3_aa: CAWKDRGSAGYTF

j_call: TRBJ2-5
cdr3_length: 13
clone_size: -
v_call: TRBV7-9
d_call: -
cdr3_nt: TGTGCCAGTTCAAAAGGGGTCCAAGAGACCCAGTACTTC
cdr3_aa: CASSKGVQETQYF

j_call: TRBJ1-3
cdr3_length: 15
clone_size: -
v_call: TRBV7-9
d_call: -
cdr3_nt: TGTGCCAGCAGCTTAGGTAGCTTCGGAATAAACACCATATATTTT
cdr3_aa: CASSLGSFGINTIYF

j_call: TRBJ2-7
cdr3_length: 14
clone_size: -
v_call: TRBV28
d_call: -
cdr3_nt: TGTGCCAGCAGTACGACGGCTAGCGACTACGAGCAGTACTTC
cdr3_aa: CASSTTASDYEQYF

j_call: TRBJ2-6
cdr3_length: 15
clone_size: -
v_call: TRBV5-6
d_call: -
cdr3_nt: TGTGCCAGCAGCTTGAGGGTAACTGGGGCCAACGTCCTGACTTTC
cdr3_aa: CASSLRVTGANVLTF

j_call: TRBJ2-3
cdr3_length: 10
clone_size: few
v_call: TRBV29-1
d_call: -
cdr3_nt: TGCAGCGGGGGGGAGGAGGCGCAGTATTTT
cdr3_aa: CSGGEEAQYF

j_call: TRBJ1-1
cdr3_length: 14
clone_size: many
v_call: TRBV19
d_call: -
cdr3_nt: TGTGCCAGTAGTATCGGGCAGGTGGGTCCGAAAGCTTTCTTT
cdr3_aa: CASSIGQVGPKAFF

j_call: TRBJ1-5
cdr3_length: 14
clone_size: -
v_call: TRBV5-8
d_call: -
cdr3_nt: TGTGCCAGCAGCTTGAACGGAGGCCGGCAGCCCCAGCATTTT
cdr3_aa: CASSLNGGRQPQHF

j_call: TRBJ1-1
cdr3_length: 16
clone_size: -
v_call: TRBV18
d_call: -
cdr3_nt: TGTGCCAGCCTCCCGCAGGGGAGTGCCATGAACACTGAAGCTTTCTTT
cdr3_aa: CASLPQGSAMNTEAFF

j_call: TRBJ1-1
cdr3_length: 14
clone_size: -
v_call: TRBV27
d_call: -
cdr3_nt: TGTGCCAGCAGTTTCGGGGTATCAAATACTGAAGCTTTCTTT
cdr3_aa: CASSFGVSNTEAFF

j_call: TRBJ1-2
cdr3_length: 16
clone_size: few
v_call: TRBV7-8
d_call: -
cdr3_nt: TGTGCCAGCAGCCCCGGGGGGGGTTTCAGGACCTATGGCTACACCTTC
cdr3_aa: CASSPGGGFRTYGYTF

j_call: TRBJ1-6
cdr3_length: 15
clone_size: -
v_call: TRBV19
d_call: -
cdr3_nt: TGTGCCAGTAGTGGTGGGACGGCGAATAATTCACCCCTCCACTTT
cdr3_aa: CASSGGTANNSPLHF

j_call: TRBJ1-4
cdr3_length: 12
clone_size: -
v_call: TRBV5-6
d_call: -
cdr3_nt: TGTGCCAGCAGCGAGACAGATGAAAAACTGTTTTTT
cdr3_aa: CASSETDEKLFF

j_call: TRBJ1-6
cdr3_length: 13
clone_size: -
v_call: TRBV2
d_call: -
cdr3_nt: TGTGCCAGCAGCCCCCTCAGGAACTCACCCCTCCACTTT
cdr3_aa: CASSPLRNSPLHF

j_call: TRBJ1-6
cdr3_length: 19
clone_size: -
v_call: TRBV7-9
d_call: -
cdr3_nt: TGTGCCAGCAGCTTAGAATCGGGGACGGCTGGTTCCTATAATTCACCCCTCCACTTT
cdr3_aa: CASSLESGTAGSYNSPLHF

j_call: TRBJ1-6
cdr3_length: 13
clone_size: few
v_call: TRBV2
d_call: -
cdr3_nt: TGTGCCAGCATTCGGGGTTCGGGTTCACCCCTCCACTTT
cdr3_aa: CASIRGSGSPLHF

j_call: TRBJ2-7
cdr3_length: 14
clone_size: -
v_call: TRBV6-6
d_call: TRBD1
cdr3_nt: TGTGCCAGCAGGGGACAGGGGGCGGTTATCGAGCAGTACTTC
cdr3_aa: CASRGQGAVIEQYF

j_call: TRBJ2-1
cdr3_length: 15
clone_size: -
v_call: TRBV6-5
d_call: -
cdr3_nt: TGTGCCAGCAGTCGACCTCAGGGGTCCTACAATGAGCAGTTCTTC
cdr3_aa: CASSRPQGSYNEQFF

j_call: TRBJ1-2
cdr3_length: 16
clone_size: -
v_call: TRBV5-1
d_call: -
cdr3_nt: TGCGCCAGCAGCTTGGAAGGCGGATTTGTTAACTATGGCTACACCTTC
cdr3_aa: CASSLEGGFVNYGYTF

j_call: TRBJ1-6
cdr3_length: 13
clone_size: -
v_call: TRBV7-2
d_call: -
cdr3_nt: TGTGCCAGCAGCTCCGGACCCAATTCACCCCTCCACTTT
cdr3_aa: CASSSGPNSPLHF

j_call: TRBJ1-2
cdr3_length: 13
clone_size: few
v_call: TRBV30
d_call: TRBD1
cdr3_nt: TGTGCCTGGAGACCGGGACAGGGGTCTGGCTACACCTTC
cdr3_aa: CAWRPGQGSGYTF

j_call: TRBJ2-7
cdr3_length: 13
clone_size: -
v_call: TRBV5-4
d_call: -
cdr3_nt: TGTGCCAGCAGCTTGGCTCCAAGGAGCGAGCAGTACTTC
cdr3_aa: CASSLAPRSEQYF

j_call: TRBJ1-3
cdr3_length: 13
clone_size: -
v_call: TRBV7-3
d_call: -
cdr3_nt: TGTGCCAGCAGCTCAGGGGACGGAAACACCATATATTTT
cdr3_aa: CASSSGDGNTIYF

j_call: TRBJ1-1
cdr3_length: 13
clone_size: -
v_call: TRBV28
d_call: -
cdr3_nt: TGTGCCAGCAGCGGGACCCAGAACACTGAAGCTTTCTTT
cdr3_aa: CASSGTQNTEAFF

j_call: TRBJ2-5
cdr3_length: 14
clone_size: few
v_call: TRBV11-2
d_call: TRBD1
cdr3_nt: TGTGCCAGCAGCATTCAGGGGGCGAGGGAGACCCAGTACTTC
cdr3_aa: CASSIQGARETQYF

j_call: TRBJ2-7
cdr3_length: 15
clone_size: -
v_call: TRBV30
d_call: TRBD1
cdr3_nt: TGTGCCTGGAGTGGGACAGGGGGTTTCTCCTACGAGCAGTACTTC
cdr3_aa: CAWSGTGGFSYEQYF

j_call: TRBJ2-7
cdr3_length: 14
clone_size: -
v_call: TRBV11-2
d_call: -
cdr3_nt: TGTGCCAGCAGCCTTGGGTCGGGGGACGACGAGCAGTACTTC
cdr3_aa: CASSLGSGDDEQYF

j_call: TRBJ1-2
cdr3_length: 14
clone_size: few
v_call: TRBV5-6
d_call: TRBD1
cdr3_nt: TGTGCCAGCAGCCGGGACAGGCAAAACTATGGCTACACCTTC
cdr3_aa: CASSRDRQNYGYTF

j_call: TRBJ1-2
cdr3_length: 16
clone_size: -
v_call: TRBV30
d_call: -
cdr3_nt: TGTGCCTGGAGGTTCCAGTGTTATAGAAAGACCTATGGCTACACCTTC
cdr3_aa: CAWRFQCYRKTYGYTF

j_call: TRBJ2-7
cdr3_length: 15
clone_size: -
v_call: TRBV6-6
d_call: TRBD1
cdr3_nt: TGTGCCAGCAGTGCATCTGGGACAGGGGGCGACGAGCAGTACTTC
cdr3_aa: CASSASGTGGDEQYF